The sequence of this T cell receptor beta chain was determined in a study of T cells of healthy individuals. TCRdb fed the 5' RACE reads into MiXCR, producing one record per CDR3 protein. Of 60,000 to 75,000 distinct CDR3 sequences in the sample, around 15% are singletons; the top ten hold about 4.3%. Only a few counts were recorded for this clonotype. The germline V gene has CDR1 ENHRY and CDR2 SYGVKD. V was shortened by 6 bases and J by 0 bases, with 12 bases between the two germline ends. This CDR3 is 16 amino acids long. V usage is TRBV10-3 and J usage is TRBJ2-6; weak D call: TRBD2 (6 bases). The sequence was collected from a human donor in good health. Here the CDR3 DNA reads TGTGCCATCAGCGGGGGACTGACCTCTGGGGCCAACGTCCTGACTTTC. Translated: CAISGGLTSGANVLTF.